Listed below are T cell receptor beta chains from one sample, sequenced in a study of blood T cells in healthy people across ages. TCRdb processed the 5' RACE reads anew with MiXCR; each CDR3 protein has one entry. In the table there are roughly 1,800,000 distinct CDR3 sequences, roughly 49% of which are singletons. Sequencing was performed on blood. Receptor source: a woman between 35 and 50 years old in good health. Both conserved end residues are part of each CDR3. The D gene is left open where the match is weak. Clone size is not always given. Where it is, it says once, few, many or a class for expanded clones.

d_gene | j_gene | abundance | v_gene | CDR3nt | CDR3aa
TRBD1 | TRBJ2-1 | NA | TRBV12-3/TRBV12-4 | TGTGCCAGCAGTGGGACAGGGGGCGGAGAGACCCAGTTCTTC | CASSGTGGGETQFF
NA | TRBJ2-5 | few | TRBV20-1 | TGCAGTGCTCCCTTCACGGCGACCCAGTACTTC | CSAPFTATQYF
NA | TRBJ2-4 | NA | TRBV3-1 | TGTGCCAGCAGCCGGGGATACCAAAACATTCAGTACTTC | CASSRGYQNIQYF
TRBD1 | TRBJ1-5 | NA | TRBV24-1 | TGTGCCACCAGCCTGGGACAGGGAGGTAATCAGCCCCAGCATTTT | CATSLGQGGNQPQHF
NA | TRBJ1-5 | NA | TRBV7-2 | TGTGCCAGCAGCCCTCAGGGTCAGCCCCAGCATTTT | CASSPQGQPQHF
NA | TRBJ2-5 | few | TRBV4-2 | TGTGCCAGCAGCCAAAAAAGGGACGTTGATGAGCAGTACTTC | CASSQKRDVDEQYF
NA | TRBJ2-7 | NA | TRBV7-2 | TGTGCCAGCAGCTCCCCTCTAGCCTCCTACGAGCAGTACTTC | CASSSPLASYEQYF
NA | TRBJ2-3 | NA | TRBV5-1 | TGCGCCAGCAGCTTGGAAGGGTCATACACCACAGATACGCAGTATTTT | CASSLEGSYTTDTQYF
NA | TRBJ2-7 | NA | TRBV5-6 | TGTGCCAGCAGCTCCTTGGGGGATGTCTACGAGCAGTACTTC | CASSSLGDVYEQYF
NA | TRBJ2-3 | few | TRBV3-1 | TGTGCCAGCAGCCAAGTTGAGGACGATACGCAGTATTTT | CASSQVEDDTQYF
NA | TRBJ2-3 | NA | TRBV6-2/TRBV6-3 | TGTGCCAGCAGGGAACGGGGAGGCACGGCAGATACGCAGTATTTT | CASRERGGTADTQYF
NA | TRBJ2-7 | NA | TRBV28 | TGTGCCACGCAGGGGCAACTTACCTACGAGCAGTACTTC | CATQGQLTYEQYF
TRBD1 | TRBJ2-1 | NA | TRBV27 | TGTGCCAGCAGCCGAGGCCCCGGGACAGTCCCCAATGAGCAGTTCTTC | CASSRGPGTVPNEQFF
TRBD2 | TRBJ2-7 | few | TRBV4-3 | TGCGCCAGCAGCCAAGAATTACTAGCGGGGAGCTACGAGCAGTACTTC | CASSQELLAGSYEQYF
TRBD1 | TRBJ2-3 | NA | TRBV7-3 | TGTGCCAGCAGCTTAGGGACAGGCGTTATAGCAGATACGCAGTATTTT | CASSLGTGVIADTQYF
NA | TRBJ2-1 | NA | TRBV6-2/TRBV6-3 | TGTGCCAGCAGTTACCCATGGACAGGAGGGGATGAGCAGTTCTTC | CASSYPWTGGDEQFF
NA | TRBJ1-5 | NA | TRBV20-1 | TGCAGTGCGCAAGGGACCACGGGGATGGGCAATCAGCCCCAGCATTTT | CSAQGTTGMGNQPQHF
TRBD1 | TRBJ1-4 | NA | TRBV15 | TGTGCCACCAGCAACGATACCCACAGGGGGCCTAATGAAAAACTGTTTTTT | CATSNDTHRGPNEKLFF
TRBD2 | TRBJ2-5 | NA | TRBV5-1 | TGCGCCAGCAGCTCTTCCGGGGGGGTGAGCCAAGAGACCCAGTACTTC | CASSSSGGVSQETQYF
NA | TRBJ2-1 | few | TRBV4-3 | TGCGCCAGCAGCCCCCAGTTGGGAACCCTTGGCGGGGAAAATGAGCAGTTCTTC | CASSPQLGTLGGENEQFF
NA | TRBJ2-5 | few | TRBV20-1 | TGCAGTGCTAGAGCTAGCTTCGCGAGGGAGACCCAGTACTTC | CSARASFARETQYF
NA | TRBJ2-1 | NA | TRBV29-1 | TGCAGCGTTGAAGTGGGGACCACCTACAATGAGCAGTTCTTC | CSVEVGTTYNEQFF
TRBD1 | TRBJ1-2 | NA | TRBV29-1 | TGCAGCGTTGATTCCAGGGGGCGACTTAATGGCTACACCTTC | CSVDSRGRLNGYTF
NA | TRBJ1-2 | NA | TRBV7-2 | TGTGCCAGCAGCTTAGAGTGGGTTGGCTACACCTTC | CASSLEWVGYTF
NA | TRBJ2-6 | NA | TRBV5-1 | TGCGCCAGCAGCAAGGCATCTGGGGCCAACGTCCTGACTTTC | CASSKASGANVLTF
NA | TRBJ2-7 | NA | TRBV5-1 | TGCGCCAGCAGCCCGGATTCAAGCGAGCAGTACTTC | CASSPDSSEQYF
TRBD1 | TRBJ1-2 | NA | TRBV7-9 | TGTGCCAGCAGCTTGACAGGGGGCCCGCTCTATGGCTACACCTTC | CASSLTGGPLYGYTF
TRBD1 | TRBJ2-3 | NA | TRBV28 | TGTGCCAACAGTTTAGACAGGGTCGCCACAGATACGCAGTATTTT | CANSLDRVATDTQYF
TRBD2 | TRBJ2-5 | NA | TRBV28 | TGTGCCAGCACTGAGACTAGCGGGGGACAAGAGACCCAGTACTTC | CASTETSGGQETQYF
NA | TRBJ1-5 | NA | TRBV12-3/TRBV12-4 | TGTGCCAGCAGTTTAAGCATCGGGGCTAATCAGCCCCAGCATTTT | CASSLSIGANQPQHF
TRBD1 | TRBJ1-5 | NA | TRBV6-5 | TGTGCCAGCAGTCAAAGGGGGCATCAGCCCCAGCATTTT | CASSQRGHQPQHF
NA | TRBJ2-7 | NA | TRBV28 | TGTGCCAGCAGTTTGGCCGGGAGTGTCCCCTACGAGCAGTACTTC | CASSLAGSVPYEQYF
NA | TRBJ1-2 | NA | TRBV29-1 | TGCAGCGTTGCGGAGTCCCTCTATGGCTACACCTTC | CSVAESLYGYTF
TRBD1 | TRBJ2-6 | NA | TRBV7-2 | TGTGCCAGCAGCCCTCAGGGGGCGACTTCTGGGGCCAACGTCCTGACTTTC | CASSPQGATSGANVLTF
NA | TRBJ1-1 | NA | TRBV20-1 | TGCAGTGTGATCCCTCGGGTCTATGCAATGGCTGAAGCTTTCTTT | CSVIPRVYAMAEAFF
TRBD1 | TRBJ2-7 | NA | TRBV27 | TGTGCCAGCAGTTTATCGGACAGGGAGCAGTACTTC | CASSLSDREQYF
TRBD1 | TRBJ2-5 | NA | TRBV7-2 | TGTGCCGGCAGCAGAAGACAGGGGCCAGAGACCCAGTACTTC | CAGSRRQGPETQYF
TRBD1 | TRBJ1-2 | few | TRBV4-3 | TGCGCCAGCAGCCCGACGGGACAGGGGGCATGGGGCTACACCTTC | CASSPTGQGAWGYTF
NA | TRBJ2-1 | few | TRBV20-1 | TGCAGTGCTTACAGGGACAATGAGCAGTTCTTC | CSAYRDNEQFF
TRBD1 | TRBJ2-4 | few | TRBV7-9 | TGTGCCAGCAGCTTACAGGGGGCGCTTCTAGAGGAGCAGTACTTC | CASSLQGALLEEQYF
TRBD2 | TRBJ2-5 | few | TRBV7-9 | TGTGCCAGCAGCTTAGACTTTAGCGGGGGGTCACAGACCCAGTACTTC | CASSLDFSGGSQTQYF
NA | TRBJ2-5 | NA | TRBV4-3 | TGCGCCAGCAGCCAAGAGGGGAGGGCAGGGGAGCAGTACTTC | CASSQEGRAGEQYF
TRBD1 | TRBJ2-7 | few | TRBV20-1 | TGCAGTGCTAGTGTCTGGACAGGATCAGGCGAGCAGTACTTC | CSASVWTGSGEQYF
NA | TRBJ2-3 | NA | TRBV15 | TGTGCCACCAGCAGGGCCCCCGATACGCAGTATTTT | CATSRAPDTQYF
NA | TRBJ2-7 | NA | TRBV4-2 | TGTGCCAGCAGCCCGGGAAAGGGGCGGGGCTTGGCCTACGAGCAGTACTTC | CASSPGKGRGLAYEQYF
NA | TRBJ2-1 | NA | TRBV2 | TGTGCCAGCAGGAGGGGAACTAGCAGGCTGTTCTTC | CASRRGTSRLFF
NA | TRBJ2-3 | NA | TRBV12-3/TRBV12-4 | TGTGCCAGCACCAGGAGGGGGGCCACAGATACGCTGTATTTT | CASTRRGATDTLYF